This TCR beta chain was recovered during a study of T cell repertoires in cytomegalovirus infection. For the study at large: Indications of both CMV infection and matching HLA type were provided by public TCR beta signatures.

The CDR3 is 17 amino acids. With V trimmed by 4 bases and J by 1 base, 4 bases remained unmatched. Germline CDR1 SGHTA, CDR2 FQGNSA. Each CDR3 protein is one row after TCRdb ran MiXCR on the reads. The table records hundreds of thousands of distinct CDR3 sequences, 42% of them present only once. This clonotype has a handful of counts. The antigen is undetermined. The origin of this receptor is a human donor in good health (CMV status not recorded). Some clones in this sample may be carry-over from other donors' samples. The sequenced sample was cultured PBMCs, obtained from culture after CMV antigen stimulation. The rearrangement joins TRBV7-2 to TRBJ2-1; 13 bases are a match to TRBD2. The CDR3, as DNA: TGTGCCAGCAGCTCCACGGGACTAGCGGGATCCTACAATGAGCAGTTCTTC. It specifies CASSSTGLAGSYNEQFF. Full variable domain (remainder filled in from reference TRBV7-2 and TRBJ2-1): GAGVSQSPSNKVTEKGKDVELRCDPISGHTALYWYRQSLGQGLEFLIYFQGNSAPDKSGLPSDRFSAERTGGSVSTLTIQRTQQEDSAVYLCASSSTGLAGSYNEQFFGPGTRLTVL.